These 2 T cell receptor beta chains were sequenced from one sample in a study of blood T cell repertoires in COVID-19. Assay: immunoSEQ multiplex PCR; the TCRdb copy retains only in-frame clones and omits some. The sample lists about 160,000 clones, 85% to 90% seen once, with around 7% in the top ten. Input material: PBMCs or T cells enriched from blood (not recorded which). The source of these receptors is a woman in her forties or fifties who had recovered from COVID-19.

V usage is TRBV5-1 and J usage is TRBJ2-1, with 9 bases identical to TRBD2. J lost 6 bases, V lost 0 bases, and 4 bases had no gene match. The CDR3 is 15 amino acids. Germline loops: CDR1 SGHRS, CDR2 YFSETQ. The CDR3 sequence is CASSLGAGGRNEQFF. In DNA form, the CDR3 reads TGCGCCAGCAGCTTGGGGGCGGGGGGGCGCAATGAGCAGTTCTTC.

This clone was recorded once. The chain has TRBV5-8 and TRBJ1-1; weak D call: TRBD1 (5 bases). The CDR3 has 17 amino acids. With 0 bases removed from V and 1 base from J, the gap between germline ends came to 16 bases. Germline CDR1 reads SGHTS; CDR2 reads YDEGEE. DNA of the CDR3: TGTGCCAGCAGCTTGGTAATTTATCGGGGGGGGAACACTGAAGCTTTCTTT. Translating gives CASSLVIYRGGNTEAFF.